This TCR beta chain was recorded in a study of blood T cell repertoires in COVID-19 (dated by TCRdb to about 2020). Regarding the study in general: Samples from collaborators originated in the United States, Italy and Spain and spanned both the acute and convalescent phases of COVID-19. Deeply sampled blood TCRbeta repertoires from subjects exposed to, actively infected with, or recovered from COVID-19 were included in the dataset. The repertoires were released in a freely available public database meant as a resource for research on the immune response to SARS-CoV-2. A de-identified subject ID, COVID-19 status, age in years and sex were almost always included in the sample metadata. The prospective study material was composed of cDNA or gDNA derived from T cells, B-cell-depleted T cells, or PBMCs. Where available, HLA class I and class II types were obtained from metadata supplied by the sample provider rather than from assay-based typing. The samples were drawn from two sources: the first 160 participants of the ongoing ImmuneRACE study, and 1,000 to 1,500 subjects contributed by 6 global collaborators.

Results and caveats for the whole study, not just this receptor: Clinical and demographic metadata were provided uncurated, with the amount varying by source and participant.

Collaborating institutions collected whole blood in K2EDTA tubes following their own protocols. Collaborator samples were shipped for TCRbeta analysis as frozen whole blood, isolated PBMCs, or DNA extracted from either sample type. The immunoSEQ Assay, a bias-controlled multiplex PCR, was used to amplify TCRbeta CDR3 regions from genomic DNA. Per the source publication's procedure: The number of nucleated cells in each sample was estimated from the amplification of reference gene primers within the assay. Sequence reads were collapsed and filtered to measure the absolute abundance of every unique TCRbeta CDR3 rearrangement. For each sample, productive Simpson clonality was calculated as the square root of Simpson's diversity index over productive rearrangements. TCRdb limited this immuneACCESS table to in-frame rearrangements with V and J called. A share of clones is missing; checked studies link under half to unresolved V genes, and the rest is unexplained. V and J calls and clone size follow that table, whereas D and trimming were derived from the DNA. Present in this sample are over 75,000 clones, about 78% of which were seen just once. Clones ranked in the top ten supply less than 20% of the sample.

CDR1 and CDR2 are read off the germline V gene as SGHDT and YYEEEE. Trimming takes 2 bases from V and 4 bases from J, and the germline ends sit 12 bases apart. The CDR3 numbers 14 residues from cysteine through phenylalanine. Only the CDR3 DNA stays, 42 bases, in frame from base 1. As regards this clone: Its antigen is still unknown. Nothing much larger sits one base from this clone, and base qualities are not available.

Recombination linked TRBV5-6 to TRBJ1-1; a tentative D call is TRBD1 (5 bases match). This TCR derives from a human donor in a cohort sampled during active COVID-19. Sequencing was done on a sample of peripheral blood. The nucleotides read TGTGCCAGCAGCTTAGGGGCCCGCGGCACTGAAGCTTTCTTT. This gives the protein CASSLGARGTEAFF.